The entry below describes one TCR beta chain. Its binding antigen is unknown. Base qualities are not recorded, but no much larger clone differs from it by a single base. Ficoll-Paque density gradient centrifugation was the method used to isolate PBMCs. Between the V and J ends, shortened by 7 bases and 0 bases respectively, the junction contains 7 bases. The CDR3 measures 13 amino acids from cysteine to phenylalanine. The CDR3 DNA has 39 bases and is translated from base 1. The germline V gene gives CDR1 as ENHRY and CDR2 as SYGVKD. The sequencer listed for this sample is Illumina NovaSeq 6000. TCRalpha and TCRbeta cDNA libraries were constructed by 5'RACE with constant-segment primers, with sample barcodes and unique molecular identifiers being introduced. RNA was extracted from every sample with Trizol reagent. The libraries were amplified in two PCR steps, and the second step added a second sample barcode and Illumina TruSeq adapters. The libraries were sequenced on an Illumina NovaSeq using 2 x 150 bp paired-end reads. The study's processing was this. The reads were demultiplexed and collapsed into UMI-guided consensus sequences using migec v1.2.7. Using mixcr v2.1.11, UMI consensuses were aligned to TRA and TRB V and J templates and then assembled into clonotypes. A clonotype was counted as expanded or contracted only if both edgeR and NoisET called the change significant, with noise models trained on biological replicates. edgeR calls used a false discovery rate-adjusted p below 0.01 and a log2 fold-change threshold of 1. PCA with hierarchical clustering of max-normalized trajectories of the 1000 most abundant clonotypes was used as exploratory dynamics analysis. The CD4 or CD8 phenotype of responding clones was assigned using the separately sequenced CD4+ and CD8+ repertoires. TCRdb applied fastp at Q25 and MiXCR to the public reads, then kept only in-frame beta chains. Each record represents a unique CDR3 protein, reported with the most common genes and DNA among its rows. The V and J calls were determined by TCRdb, not by the authors. This sample lists roughly 400,000 distinct CDR3 sequences; approximately 15% were detected once. The ten biggest clones cover under 25% of the sample.

The data derive from a study of T-cell memory formation after mild COVID-19 (dated by TCRdb to about 2021). Concerning the study at large: Most TCR sequence clusters were specific to one of the two donors. In a couple of donors, T-cell clones that expanded and contracted after mild COVID-19 were tracked by sequencing TCRalpha and TCRbeta repertoires over time. The cohort was made up of two young adult volunteers, one female and one male, who were previously healthy. Overall study results and their limits: SARS-CoV-2 specificity of the second-wave clones peaking on day 37 was not confirmed. The study covered only a couple of mild cases, and larger cohorts including severe cases with pre-infection samples were considered necessary. Contracting CD4+ clones were found mainly in CM and EM memory subsets, while CD8+ clones were enriched in EMRA. Some responding clones were detected in pre-infection memory, suggesting pre-existing cross-reactive memory T cells joined the SARS-CoV-2 response. Balanced CD4/CD8 phenotypes were observed for clones contracting from day 15 to 85, whereas a bias towards CD4+ was observed for a second wave of clones expanding from day 15 to 37.

The source of this sequence is a man aged 18 to 29 who had mild COVID-19 (a few samples of this study predate the infection). The sample titles of this study are shuffled in the database, so cell type and time point are left out; the donor was told from shared clones. Sequenced input: PBMCs or a T cell subset sorted from them (not recorded which). This chain is built from TRBV10-3 and TRBJ1-5, and TRBD1 may be the D gene, going by 5 matching bases. The CDR3 loop reads CAITDSSNQPQHF. The base sequence is TGTGCCATCACCGACAGTAGCAATCAGCCCCAGCATTTT.